Included here is one TCR beta chain sequence, with context. Its antigen remains unidentified. The sample holds no much larger clone one base away, and base qualities are not on file. This sample also contains other DNA sequences that code for the same CDR3. The immunoSEQ Assay, a bias-controlled multiplex PCR, was used to amplify TCRbeta CDR3 regions from genomic DNA. The study's own analysis went as follows. The number of nucleated cells in each sample was estimated from the amplification of reference gene primers within the assay. To quantify the absolute abundance of each unique TCRbeta CDR3 rearrangement, sequence reads were collapsed and filtered. Productive Simpson clonality was computed per sample as the square root of Simpson's diversity index over productive rearrangements. The table was pulled from immuneACCESS by TCRdb, which kept in-frame rearrangements only. Such tables lose some clones; where checked, under half of the loss comes from unresolved V genes, and the rest has no known cause. That table furnishes V, J and clone size, whereas the DNA furnished D and trimming. This sample lists more than 85,000 clones; 70% to 90% were detected once. The top ten hold around 1.2% of the sample.

This specimen comes from a study of blood T cell repertoires in COVID-19 (dated by TCRdb to between 2020 and 2021). Regarding the study in general: Collaborator samples came from the United States, Italy and Spain and covered acute and convalescent phases of COVID-19. The repertoires were made available in a free public database intended to serve as a resource for research on the immune response to SARS-CoV-2. The samples were drawn from the first 160 participants of the ongoing ImmuneRACE study and from 950 to 1,500 subjects provided by 6 global collaborators. A de-identified subject ID, COVID-19 status, age in years and sex were almost always included in the sample metadata. Subjects who had been exposed to COVID-19, were actively infected with it, or had recovered from it provided the deeply sampled blood TCRbeta repertoires that made up the dataset. The prospective study material was composed of cDNA or gDNA derived from T cells, B-cell-depleted T cells, or PBMCs. Where HLA class I and class II types were available, the types were taken from metadata supplied by the sample provider, not from assay-based typing.

The germline V gene yields MNHEY for CDR1 and SVGAGI for CDR2. Measured from the cysteine to the phenylalanine, the CDR3 is 13 residues long. The DNA shown is the 39-base CDR3, in frame from base 1. Relative to germline, V is missing 6 bases and J is missing 5 bases, with 3 bases of the junction outside any gene match. The research as a whole found: Clinical and demographic metadata were provided uncurated, with the amount varying by source and participant.

Each collaborating institution followed its own protocols to collect whole blood in K2EDTA tubes. For TCRbeta analysis, collaborators shipped samples in one of three forms: frozen whole blood, isolated PBMCs, or DNA extracted from either of those sample types. This clonotype originated in a human donor in a cohort sampled during active COVID-19. The chain is assembled from TRBV6-5 and TRBJ1-1, with TRBD1 identical over 10 junction bases. The sequenced sample was peripheral blood. The DNA is as follows: TGTGCCAGCAGCCGGACAGGGGGGACTGAAGCTTTCTTT. It is translated as CASSRTGGTEAFF.